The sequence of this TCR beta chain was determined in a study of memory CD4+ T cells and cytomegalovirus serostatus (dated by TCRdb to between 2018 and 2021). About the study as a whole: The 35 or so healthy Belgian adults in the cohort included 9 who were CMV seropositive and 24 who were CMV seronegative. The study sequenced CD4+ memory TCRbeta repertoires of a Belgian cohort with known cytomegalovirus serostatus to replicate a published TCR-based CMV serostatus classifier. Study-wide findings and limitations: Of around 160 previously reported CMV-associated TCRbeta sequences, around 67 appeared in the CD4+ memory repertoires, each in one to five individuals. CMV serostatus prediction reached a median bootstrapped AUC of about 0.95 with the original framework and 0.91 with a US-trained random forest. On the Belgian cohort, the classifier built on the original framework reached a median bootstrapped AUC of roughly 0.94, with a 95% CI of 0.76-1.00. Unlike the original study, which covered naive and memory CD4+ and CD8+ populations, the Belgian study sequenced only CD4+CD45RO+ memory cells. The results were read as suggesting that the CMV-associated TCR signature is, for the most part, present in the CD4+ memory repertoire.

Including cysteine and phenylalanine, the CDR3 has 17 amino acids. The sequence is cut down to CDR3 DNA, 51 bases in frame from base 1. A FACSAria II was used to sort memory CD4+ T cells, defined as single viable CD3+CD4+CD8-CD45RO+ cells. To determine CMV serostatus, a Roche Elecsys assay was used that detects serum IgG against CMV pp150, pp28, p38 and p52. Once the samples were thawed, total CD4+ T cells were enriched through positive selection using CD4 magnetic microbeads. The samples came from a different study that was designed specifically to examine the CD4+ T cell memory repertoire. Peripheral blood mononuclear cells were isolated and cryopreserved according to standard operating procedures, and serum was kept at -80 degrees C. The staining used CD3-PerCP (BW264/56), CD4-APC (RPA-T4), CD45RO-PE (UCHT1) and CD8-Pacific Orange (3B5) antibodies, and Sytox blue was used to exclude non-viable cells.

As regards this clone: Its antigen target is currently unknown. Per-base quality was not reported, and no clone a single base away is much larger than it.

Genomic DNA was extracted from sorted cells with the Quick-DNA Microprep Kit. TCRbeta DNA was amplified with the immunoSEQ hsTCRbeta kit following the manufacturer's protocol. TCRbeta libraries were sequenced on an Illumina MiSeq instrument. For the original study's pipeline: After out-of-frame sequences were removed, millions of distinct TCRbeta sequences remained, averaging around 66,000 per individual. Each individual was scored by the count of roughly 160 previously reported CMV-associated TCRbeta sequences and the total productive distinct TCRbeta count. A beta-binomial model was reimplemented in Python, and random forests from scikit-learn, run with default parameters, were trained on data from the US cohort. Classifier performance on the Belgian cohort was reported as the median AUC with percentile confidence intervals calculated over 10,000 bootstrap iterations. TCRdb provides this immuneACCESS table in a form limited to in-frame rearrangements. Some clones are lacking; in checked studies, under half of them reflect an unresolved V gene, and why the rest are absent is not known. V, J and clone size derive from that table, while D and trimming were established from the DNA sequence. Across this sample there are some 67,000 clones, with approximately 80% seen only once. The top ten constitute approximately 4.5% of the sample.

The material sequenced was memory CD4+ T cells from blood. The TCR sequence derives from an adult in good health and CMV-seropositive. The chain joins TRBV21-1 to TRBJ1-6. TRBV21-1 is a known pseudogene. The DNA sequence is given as TGTGCCAGCAGCAAATTAACGGTTAGCTCCTATAATTCACCCCTCCACTTT. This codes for CASSKLTVSSYNSPLHF.